The subject of this entry is one T cell receptor beta chain. Its count unrecorded, this clonotype is medium-sized (0.01 to 0.1%) by frequency. This clone's antigen is unknown. The donors whose samples were sequenced had carbamazepine-induced Stevens-Johnson syndrome or toxic epidermal necrolysis (CBZ-SJS/TEN). To search for drug-specific clonotypes, the T cell receptor repertoires of patients with drug-induced severe cutaneous adverse reactions were profiled by next-generation sequencing. The RNA was isolated from either blister cells of skin lesions or peripheral blood mononuclear cells. This record comes from a study of T cells in severe cutaneous drug reactions (dated by TCRdb to between 2017 and 2020). Notes on the research overall: Between the early 2010s and the late 2010s, patients were recruited from Taiwan, Thailand and a European registry network. The libraries were made with iRepertoire multiplex PCR, and the authors referred to a comparison in which iRepertoire and 5' RACE methods, with or without UMI, captured abundant clonotypes to a similar degree. Only patients with a probable or definite SJS/TEN or DRESS diagnosis by RegiSCAR criteria were enrolled. Single-cell sequencing, quantitative PCR validation, functional assays and transgenic mouse experiments were combined with bulk TCR sequencing. Assignment of the culprit drug relied on both the Naranjo algorithm and the ALDEN drug causality algorithm. Blister fluids/cells, PBMC and other biological samples were taken from patients in the acute stage or the recovery stage. Summary of the overall study and its limitations: The authors noted that whether the public TCR generalizes to SJS/TEN caused by other drugs still needs further study. TRBV12-4 usage was strongly increased in CBZ-SJS/TEN patients, averaging about 32% in blister cells and 4.5% to 5% in PBMC. A public TCRbeta CDR3 was found in all seven CBZ-SJS/TEN blister samples (mean around 15%) but was undetectable or scarce in tolerant-control and healthy-donor PBMC.

For both bulk and single-cell sequencing, libraries were prepared with the iRepertoire multiplex PCR system and TCR subtype-specific primers. Multiplex PCR using primers aimed at the V, D and J gene regions produced the bulk TCR beta libraries. Each sample contributed roughly 95-500 ng of RNA as input for preparing the bulk TCR library. An Illumina MiSeq was used to sequence bulk TCR beta amplicons. The published analysis was carried out like this. Sample misassignments and low-quality sequencing reads were filtered out during quality control steps. CDR3 was defined as the amino acids lying between the Y[YFLI]C motif of the V-gene and the [FW]GXGT motif of the J-segment. CDR3 clonotypes and TRBV and TRBJ gene assignments were based on the IMGT database. TRBV expression in each sample was normalized to the mean expression of the same gene in PBMC from fewer than 45 healthy donors. The reads were reprocessed in TCRdb, with one entry per CDR3 protein sequence and no accompanying DNA. TCRdb's processing, not the authors', yielded these V and J calls. This sample's table has entries for some 1,200 distinct CDR3 sequences. About 20% of the sample is held by the ten biggest clonotypes.

From its cysteine to its phenylalanine, the CDR3 spans 16 amino acids. No nucleotide data were recorded. Based on the germline V gene (reference sequence), the CDR1 and CDR2 sequences are DFQATT and SNEGSKA. This sequence was found in a human donor with Stevens-Johnson syndrome, a severe cutaneous drug reaction. The chain is encoded by TRBV20-1 joined to TRBJ2-7; TCRdb proposes TRBD1, but this gene call is untestable without DNA. The sample consisted of cells from a skin blister. This specimen's cell subset or site label, per the study, means: unsorted cells from skin lesion blisters. Here the CDR3 is given as CSARLLGQGATYEQYF.